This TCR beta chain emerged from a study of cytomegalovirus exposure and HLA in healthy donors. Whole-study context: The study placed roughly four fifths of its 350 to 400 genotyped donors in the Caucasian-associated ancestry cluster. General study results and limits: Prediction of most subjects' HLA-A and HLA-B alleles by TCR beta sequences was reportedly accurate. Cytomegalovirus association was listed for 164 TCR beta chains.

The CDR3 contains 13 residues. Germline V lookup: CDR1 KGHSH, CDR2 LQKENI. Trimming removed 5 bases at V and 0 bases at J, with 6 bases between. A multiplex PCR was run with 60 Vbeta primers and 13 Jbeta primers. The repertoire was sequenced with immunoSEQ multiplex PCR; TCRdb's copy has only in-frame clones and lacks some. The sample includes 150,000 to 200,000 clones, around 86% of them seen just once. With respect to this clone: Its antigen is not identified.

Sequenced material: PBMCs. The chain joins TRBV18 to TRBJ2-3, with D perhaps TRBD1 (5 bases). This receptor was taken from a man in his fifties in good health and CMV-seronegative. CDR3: CASSGQSTDTQYF. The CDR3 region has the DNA TGTGCCAGCTCAGGACAAAGCACAGATACGCAGTATTTT.